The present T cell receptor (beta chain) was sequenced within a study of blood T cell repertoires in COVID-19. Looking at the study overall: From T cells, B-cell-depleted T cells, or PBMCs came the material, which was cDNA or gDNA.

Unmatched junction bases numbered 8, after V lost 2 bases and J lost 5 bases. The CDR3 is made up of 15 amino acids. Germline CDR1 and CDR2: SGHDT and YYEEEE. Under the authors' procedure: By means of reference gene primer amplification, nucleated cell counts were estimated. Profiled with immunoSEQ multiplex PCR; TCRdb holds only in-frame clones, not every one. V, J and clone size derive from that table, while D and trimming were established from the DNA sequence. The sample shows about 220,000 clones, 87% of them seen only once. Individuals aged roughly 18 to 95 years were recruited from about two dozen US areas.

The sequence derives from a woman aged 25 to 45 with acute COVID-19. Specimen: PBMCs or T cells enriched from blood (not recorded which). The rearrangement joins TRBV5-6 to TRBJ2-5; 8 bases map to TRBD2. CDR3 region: CASSLDAPGGETQYF. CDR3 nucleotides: TGTGCCAGCAGCTTAGACGCCCCGGGGGGGGAGACCCAGTACTTC.